The 8 T cell receptor beta chains below were found in one sample sequenced in a study of cytomegalovirus exposure and HLA in healthy donors (TCRdb year 2017). The library was made by the immunoSEQ multiplex PCR assay. For the multiplex PCR, a mixture combining 60 forward primers for TCR Vbeta segments and 13 reverse primers for TCR Jbeta segments was used. TCRdb carries this immuneACCESS record with in-frame sequences only. Its versions omit some clonotypes, under half of them owing to an unresolved V gene in the studies checked, with the rest unexplained. Present in this sample are roughly 140,000 clones, roughly 77% of which were seen just once. Of the sample, about 3.5% is held by the ten largest clones. Sequencing used PBMCs. The receptor source for this set is a human donor in good health.

V is TRBV5-4 and J is TRBJ2-3; 14 bases map to TRBD2. The V segment lost 5 bases and the J segment 2 bases; nucleotides outside the gene matches: 4. The CDR3 loop spans 16 amino acids. Germline V lookup: CDR1 SGHNT, CDR2 YYREEE (reference sequence). CDR3 region: CASSEGLAGDTDTQYF. In DNA form, the CDR3 reads TGTGCCAGCAGTGAGGGACTAGCGGGGGACACAGATACGCAGTATTTT.

The chain uses TRBV7-9 and TRBJ1-5; no reliable D call. Germline CDR1 is SEHNR and CDR2 is FQNEAQ (reference sequence). The length of the CDR3 is 12 residues. Trimming pared 1 base from V and 11 bases from J, leaving 9 bases between. The CDR3 loop is CASSLGRTAQHF. As DNA, the CDR3 is TGTGCCAGCAGCTTAGGTCGAACGGCCCAGCATTTT.

This chain uses TRBV7-8 with TRBJ2-1; 8 positions match TRBD2. Trimming took 2 bases from V and 4 from J; bases not matched to a gene: 7. The CDR3 contains 16 residues. CDR1 is SGHVS and CDR2 is FQNEAQ in the germline V gene. The CDR3 reads CASSLRLAIVYNEQFF. The CDR3 DNA is TGTGCCAGCAGCTTAAGACTAGCGATCGTTTACAATGAGCAGTTCTTC.

The V call is TRBV30, the J call TRBJ2-5, with 9 bases that match TRBD2. Germline assignment: CDR1 GTSNPN and CDR2 SVGIG (reference sequence). The CDR3 sequence is 13 residues long. Trimming cost V 5 bases and J 4 bases; bases outside gene matches: 5. The CDR3 coding sequence is TGTGCCTGGGCGGGGGGGGTCTTAGAGACCCAGTACTTC. Amino acids: CAWAGGVLETQYF.

The V gene is TRBV6-6, the J gene TRBJ1-5, with D perhaps TRBD1 (5 bases). Trimming stripped 4 bases from V and 5 bases from J, with 12 bases between. Germline V gene sequence: CDR1 MNHNY, CDR2 SVGAGI (reference sequence). The CDR3 sequence is 14 residues long. The CDR3 nucleotides are TGTGCCAGCAGTTGGAACGGAGGGGATCAGCCCCAGCATTTT. As protein: CASSWNGGDQPQHF.

The J gene is TRBJ2-4, the V gene TRBV5-8; 10 bases map to TRBD2. The germline CDR1 and CDR2 sequences are SGHTS and YDEGEE. The ends lost 6 bases at V and 3 bases at J; junction bases unmatched: 9. The CDR3 totals 16 residues. The CDR3, as DNA: TGTGCCAGCACCAACCTCGGGACTAGCGACAAAAACATTCAGTACTTC. Translation: CASTNLGTSDKNIQYF.

Worth noting for this clone: Other DNA sequences within the sample encode an identical CDR3. This CDR3 reads CSARGTEAFF. CDR3 in DNA: TGCAGTGCGCGGGGGACTGAAGCTTTCTTT. This sequence joins TRBV20-1 and TRBJ1-1; a possible D gene is TRBD1 (5 bases). V shed 6 bases and J shed 5 bases, with 7 bases lying between them. Germline V gene sequence: CDR1 DFQATT, CDR2 SNEGSKA (reference sequence). CDR3 size: 10 residues.

The chain has TRBV5-1 and TRBJ2-2, with D maybe TRBD1 (6 bases). The CDR3 runs 15 residues. The V end was cut by 2 bases, the J end by 6 bases, with 14 bases between. CDR1 is SGHRS, CDR2 YFSETQ, per germline. Written as DNA, the CDR3 is TGCGCCAGCAGCTTAACAACAGGGATCCCCGGGGAGCTGTTTTTT. It is translated as CASSLTTGIPGELFF.